The entry below describes one TCR beta chain. Original analysis: For nucleated cells, counts were estimated from reference gene primer amplification. Method: immunoSEQ multiplex PCR; TCRdb's copy keeps in-frame clones and lacks some. V and J calls and clone size come straight from that table; D and trimming were deduced from the DNA. The sample carries about 670,000 clones, 80% to 90% recorded once. The data derive from a study of blood T cell repertoires in COVID-19. Study at large: Material from acute and convalescent COVID-19 was sourced from the United States, Italy and Spain. The cDNA or gDNA used as material had been derived from T cells, B-cell-depleted T cells, or PBMCs.

Trimming took off 0 bases at V and 6 bases at J, with 9 bases between the two ends. The CDR3 length is 12 residues. Germline V CDR1 and CDR2: GTSNPN, SVGIG (reference sequence). The receptor was isolated from a woman aged 18-29 years with acute or convalescent COVID-19. The V gene is TRBV30, the J gene TRBJ2-7; the D is unclear. The sequencing sample was made of peripheral blood. As DNA, the CDR3 is TGTGCCTGGAGTGTAAGCAGAGGCGAGCAGTACTTC. Translating gives CAWSVSRGEQYF.